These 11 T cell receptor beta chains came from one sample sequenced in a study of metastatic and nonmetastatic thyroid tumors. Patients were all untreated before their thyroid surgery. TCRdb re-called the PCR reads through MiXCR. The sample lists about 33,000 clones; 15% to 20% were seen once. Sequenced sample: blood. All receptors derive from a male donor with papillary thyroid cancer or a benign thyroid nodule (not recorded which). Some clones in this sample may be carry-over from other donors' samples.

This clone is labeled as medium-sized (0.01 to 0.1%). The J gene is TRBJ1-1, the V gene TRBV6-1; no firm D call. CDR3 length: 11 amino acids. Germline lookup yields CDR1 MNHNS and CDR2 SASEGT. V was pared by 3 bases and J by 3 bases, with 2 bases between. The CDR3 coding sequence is TGTGCCAGCAGTGACTACACTGAAGCTTTCTTT. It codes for CASSDYTEAFF.

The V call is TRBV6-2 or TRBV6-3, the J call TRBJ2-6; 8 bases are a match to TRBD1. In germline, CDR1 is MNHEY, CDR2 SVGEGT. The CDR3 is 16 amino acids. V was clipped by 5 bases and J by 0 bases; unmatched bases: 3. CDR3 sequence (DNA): TGTGCCAGCAGTCCTACAGGGGGCTCTGGGGCCAACGTCCTGACTTTC. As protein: CASSPTGGSGANVLTF.

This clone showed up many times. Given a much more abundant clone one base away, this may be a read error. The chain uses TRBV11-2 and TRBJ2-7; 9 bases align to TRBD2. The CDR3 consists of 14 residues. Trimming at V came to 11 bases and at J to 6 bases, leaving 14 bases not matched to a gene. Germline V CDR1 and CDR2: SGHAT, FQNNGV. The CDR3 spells CAGTLGTSFPEQYF. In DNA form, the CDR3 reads TGTGCCGGCACCCTGGGGACTAGCTTCCCCGAGCAGTACTTC.

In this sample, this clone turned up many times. CDR3 sequence (DNA): TGTGCCAGCACCTTGGAGGGACATCGTAATTCACCCCTCCACTTT. Translating it yields CASTLEGHRNSPLHF. The chain uses TRBV7-8 and TRBJ1-6; maybe TRBD1 (6 bases). Germline assignment: CDR1 SGHVS and CDR2 FQNEAQ. There are 15 residues in the CDR3. V lost 7 bases to trimming and J lost 6 bases, with 16 bases between them. Looking up the rest from reference TRBV7-8 and TRBJ1-6 gives the full variable domain: GAGVSQSPRYKVAKRGQDVALRCDPISGHVSLFWYQQALGQGPEFLTYFQNEAQLDKSGLPSDRFFAERPEGSVSTLKIQRTQQEDSAVYLCASTLEGHRNSPLHFGNGTRLTVT.

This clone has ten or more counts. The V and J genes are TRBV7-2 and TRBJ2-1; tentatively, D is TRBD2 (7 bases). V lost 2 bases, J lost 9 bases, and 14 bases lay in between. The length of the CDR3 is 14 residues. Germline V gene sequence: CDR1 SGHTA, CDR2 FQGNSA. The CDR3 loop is CASSLWGGAGEQFF. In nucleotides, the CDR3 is TGTGCCAGCAGCTTATGGGGGGGGGCCGGTGAGCAGTTCTTC. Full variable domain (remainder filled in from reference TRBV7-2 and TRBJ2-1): GAGVSQSPSNKVTEKGKDVELRCDPISGHTALYWYRQSLGQGLEFLIYFQGNSAPDKSGLPSDRFSAERTGGSVSTLTIQRTQQEDSAVYLCASSLWGGAGEQFFGPGTRLTVL.

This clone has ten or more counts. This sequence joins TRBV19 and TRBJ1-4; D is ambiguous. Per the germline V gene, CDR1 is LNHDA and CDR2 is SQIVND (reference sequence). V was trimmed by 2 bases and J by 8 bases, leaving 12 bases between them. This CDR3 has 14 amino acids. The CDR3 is CASSISPQQEKLFF. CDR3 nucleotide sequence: TGTGCCAGTAGTATATCACCGCAGCAGGAAAAACTGTTTTTT.

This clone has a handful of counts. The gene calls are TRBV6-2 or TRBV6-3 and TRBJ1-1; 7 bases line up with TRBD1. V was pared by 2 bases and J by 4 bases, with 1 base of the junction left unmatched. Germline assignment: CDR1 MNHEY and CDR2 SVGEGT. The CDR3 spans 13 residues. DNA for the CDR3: TGTGCCAGCAGTTACAGGGGGCCCACTGAAGCTTTCTTT. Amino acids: CASSYRGPTEAFF.

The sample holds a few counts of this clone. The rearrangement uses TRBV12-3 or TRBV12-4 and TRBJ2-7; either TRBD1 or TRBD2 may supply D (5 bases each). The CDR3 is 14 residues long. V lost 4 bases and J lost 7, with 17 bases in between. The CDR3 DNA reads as TGTGCCAGCAGTTGGGGCCAACTCGGGACGGAGCAGTACTTC. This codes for CASSWGQLGTEQYF.

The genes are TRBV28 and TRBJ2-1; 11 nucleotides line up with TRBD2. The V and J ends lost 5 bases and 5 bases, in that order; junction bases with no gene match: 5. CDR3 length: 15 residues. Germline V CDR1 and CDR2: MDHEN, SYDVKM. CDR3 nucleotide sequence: TGTGCCAGCAGTCGAACTAGCGGGAGAGACAATGAGCAGTTCTTC. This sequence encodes CASSRTSGRDNEQFF.

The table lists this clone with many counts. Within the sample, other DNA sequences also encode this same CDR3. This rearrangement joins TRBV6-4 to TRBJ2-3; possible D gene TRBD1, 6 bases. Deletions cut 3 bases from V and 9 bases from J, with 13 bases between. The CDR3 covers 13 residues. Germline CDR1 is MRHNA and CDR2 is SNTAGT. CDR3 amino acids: CASSEEDQGTQYF. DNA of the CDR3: TGTGCCAGCAGTGAGGAGGACCAGGGGACGCAGTATTTT.

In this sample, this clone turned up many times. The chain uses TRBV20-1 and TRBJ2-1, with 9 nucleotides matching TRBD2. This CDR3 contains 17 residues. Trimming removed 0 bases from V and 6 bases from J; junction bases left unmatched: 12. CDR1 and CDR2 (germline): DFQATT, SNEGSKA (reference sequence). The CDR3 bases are TGCAGTGCTAGAGATCCCTTAGGCGGGAGGGCGTTCAATGAGCAGTTCTTC. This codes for CSARDPLGGRAFNEQFF.